The subject of this entry is one T cell receptor (beta chain). The investigators split CD4+ cells into a CD45RA+ naive subset and a CD45RA-negative memory subset. This record comes from a study of shared clonotypes between healthy human individuals. V shed 0 bases and J shed 5 bases, with 8 bases lying between them. The CDR3 has 14 residues. Germline V lookup: CDR1 SGDLS, CDR2 YYNGEE. Each subset's genomic DNA was split evenly across several immunoSEQ plates. Original processing notes: ImmunoSEQ only sent back junction sequences with no quality scores, so filtering was done differently. Using immunoSEQ multiplex PCR, the repertoire was profiled, and TCRdb retains in-frame clones only, with some absent. The DNA was the basis for D and trimming; V, J and clone size are from that table. The sample has about 2,500,000 clones; around 94% are singletons.

The TCR was taken from a man aged 18 to 29 in good health. V and J are TRBV9 and TRBJ2-2, with D perhaps TRBD2 (5 bases). Material for sequencing was naive CD4+ T cells sorted from blood. Subset defined: CD45RA+ positively selected. This chain's CDR3 is CASSVVGETGELFF. CDR3 sequence (DNA): TGTGCCAGCAGCGTAGTGGGAGAAACCGGGGAGCTGTTTTTT. The variable domain in full, completed from reference TRBV9 and TRBJ2-2, reads DSGVTQTPKHLITATGQRVTLRCSPRSGDLSVYWYQQSLDQGLQFLIQYYNGEERAKGNILERFSAQQFPDLHSELNLSSLELGDSALYFCASSVVGETGELFFGEGSRLTVL.